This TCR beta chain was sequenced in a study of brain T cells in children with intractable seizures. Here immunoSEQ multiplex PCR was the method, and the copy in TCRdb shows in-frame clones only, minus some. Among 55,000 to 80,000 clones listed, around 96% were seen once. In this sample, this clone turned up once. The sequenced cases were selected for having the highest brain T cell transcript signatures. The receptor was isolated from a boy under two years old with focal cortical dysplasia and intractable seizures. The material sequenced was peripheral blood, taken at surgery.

The CDR3 protein is CASTGQAGYGYTF. In DNA form, the CDR3 reads TGTGCCAGTACGGGACAGGCTGGGTATGGCTACACCTTC. The chain links TRBV19 to TRBJ1-2, with 8 bases fitting TRBD1. CDR1 is LNHDA and CDR2 is SQIVND in the germline V gene (reference sequence). This CDR3 has 13 amino acids. J lost 5 bases, V lost 7 bases, and 6 bases had no gene match.